The clone carrying this T cell receptor beta chain occurred a few times. This specimen belongs to a study of blood T cell repertoires in COVID-19. Clones were sequenced by immunoSEQ multiplex PCR, and TCRdb holds only the in-frame ones, with some missing. The table lists 70,000 to 100,000 clones, roughly 82% of them singletons. Losses at the gene ends were 3 bases for V and 4 bases for J; bases not matched to a gene: 8. The CDR3 runs 15 residues. CDR1 SGHVS and CDR2 FQNEAQ come from the germline V gene. This sequence joins TRBV7-8 and TRBJ2-7, with 8 nucleotides matching TRBD1. Sequences were obtained from peripheral blood. The receptor was isolated from a man aged 45 to 65 with active or convalescent COVID-19. The CDR3 protein is CASSFYDRGSYEQYF. CDR3 DNA: TGTGCCAGCAGCTTCTACGACAGGGGCTCTTACGAGCAGTACTTC.